This TCR beta chain emerged from a study of CD8+CD57+ T cells in acquired aplastic anemia. As for the study in general: Roughly 3 ug was the average amount of DNA from sorted CD4+ and CD8+ cells. Healthy donor CD4+ samples were sequenced to a depth that averaged approximately 9.9 million reads. Points from the study as a whole: Between patients and controls, CD8+ Simpson's diversity did not vary significantly. Patients had approximately 29 CD8+ CDR3 sequences in common with controls (the shared set).

Genomic DNA provided the template from which TCR beta VDJ and CDR3 profiles were obtained. MiXCR, applied by TCRdb to the reads, yields one record per CDR3 protein. The sample records about 190,000 distinct CDR3 sequences, around half being singletons. Regarding this clonotype: Its antigen is as yet unknown.

Trimming stripped 8 bases from V and 4 bases from J, with 21 bases between. The CDR3 sequence is 15 residues long. Germline V lookup: CDR1 MDHEN, CDR2 SYDVKM. This chain connects TRBV28 to TRBJ2-7; D call uncertain. The TCR sequence derives from a human donor in good health, serving as a control. Material: sorted CD4+, CD8+, or CD8+CD57+ T cells (not recorded which) from PBMCs. CDR3 in amino acids: CASSLRVPPYYEQYF. DNA of the CDR3: TGTGCCAGCTCCCTCCGGGTACCACCTTATTACGAGCAGTACTTC. The complete variable domain, with remaining parts taken from reference TRBV28 and TRBJ2-7, reads DVKVTQSSRYLVKRTGEKVFLECVQDMDHENMFWYRQDPGLGLRLIYFSYDVKMKEKGDIPEGYSVSREKKERFSLILESASTNQTSMYLCASSLRVPPYYEQYFGPGTRLTVT.